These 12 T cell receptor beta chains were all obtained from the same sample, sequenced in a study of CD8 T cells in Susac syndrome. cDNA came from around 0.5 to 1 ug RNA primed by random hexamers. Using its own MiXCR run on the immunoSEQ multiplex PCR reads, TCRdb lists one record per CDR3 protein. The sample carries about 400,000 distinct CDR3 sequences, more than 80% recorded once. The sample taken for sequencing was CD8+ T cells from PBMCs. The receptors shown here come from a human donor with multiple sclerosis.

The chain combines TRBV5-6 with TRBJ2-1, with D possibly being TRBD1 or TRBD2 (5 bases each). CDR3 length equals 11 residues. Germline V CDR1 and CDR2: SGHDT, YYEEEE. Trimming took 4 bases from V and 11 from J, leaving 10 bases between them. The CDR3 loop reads CASSGGRQQFF. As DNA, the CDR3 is TGTGCCAGCAGCGGGGGTCGTCAGCAGTTCTTC.

The CDR3 region has the DNA TGTGCTACATCCGGGCCCTCCCTCTCCTACGAGCAGTACTTC. This codes for CATSGPSLSYEQYF. This chain links TRBV12-5 with TRBJ2-7; the D is unclear. The CDR3 sequence is 14 residues long. The germline V gene has CDR1 LGHNT and CDR2 FRNRAP. Trimming left V 10 bases short and J 0 bases short, with 16 bases between.

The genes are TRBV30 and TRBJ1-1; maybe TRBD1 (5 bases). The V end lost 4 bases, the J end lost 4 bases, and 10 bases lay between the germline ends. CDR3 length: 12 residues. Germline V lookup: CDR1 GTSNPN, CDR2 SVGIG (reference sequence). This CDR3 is CAWTGIPTEAFF. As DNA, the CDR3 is TGTGCCTGGACAGGGATCCCCACTGAAGCTTTCTTT.

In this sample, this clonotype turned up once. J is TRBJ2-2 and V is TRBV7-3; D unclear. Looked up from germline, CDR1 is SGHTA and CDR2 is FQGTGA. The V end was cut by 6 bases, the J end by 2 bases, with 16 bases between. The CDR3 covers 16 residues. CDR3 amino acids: CASSDTMGSNTGELFF. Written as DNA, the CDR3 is TGTGCCAGCAGTGATACCATGGGATCTAACACCGGGGAGCTGTTTTTT.

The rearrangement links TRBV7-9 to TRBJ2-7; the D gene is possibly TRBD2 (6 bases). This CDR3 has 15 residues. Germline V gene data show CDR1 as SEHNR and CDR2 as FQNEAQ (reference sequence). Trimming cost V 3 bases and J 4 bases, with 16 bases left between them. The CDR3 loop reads CASSLGTEKFYEQYF. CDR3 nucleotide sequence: TGTGCCAGCAGCTTGGGGACTGAGAAATTTTACGAGCAGTACTTC. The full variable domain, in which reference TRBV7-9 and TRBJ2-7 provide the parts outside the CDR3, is DTGVSQNPRHKITKRGQNVTFRCDPISEHNRLYWYRQTLGQGPEFLTYFQNEAQLEKSRLLSDRFSAERPKGSFSTLEIQRTEQGDSAMYLCASSLGTEKFYEQYFGPGTRLTVT.

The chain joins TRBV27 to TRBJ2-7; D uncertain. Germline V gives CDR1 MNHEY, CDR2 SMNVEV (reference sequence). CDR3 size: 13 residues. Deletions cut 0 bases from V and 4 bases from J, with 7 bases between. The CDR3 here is CASSLSGRYEQYF. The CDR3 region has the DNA TGTGCCAGCAGTTTATCAGGGCGTTACGAGCAGTACTTC.

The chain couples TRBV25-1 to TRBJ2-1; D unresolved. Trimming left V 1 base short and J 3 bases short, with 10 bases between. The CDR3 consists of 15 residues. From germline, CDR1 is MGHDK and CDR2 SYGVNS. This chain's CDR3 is CASSELDRNYNEQFF. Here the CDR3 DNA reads TGTGCCAGCAGTGAATTGGACCGAAACTACAATGAGCAGTTCTTC. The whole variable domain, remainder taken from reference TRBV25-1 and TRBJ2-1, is EADIYQTPRYLVIGTGKKITLECSQTMGHDKMYWYQQDPGMELHLIHYSYGVNSTEKGDLSSESTVSRIRTEHFPLTLESARPSHTSQYLCASSELDRNYNEQFFGPGTRLTVL.

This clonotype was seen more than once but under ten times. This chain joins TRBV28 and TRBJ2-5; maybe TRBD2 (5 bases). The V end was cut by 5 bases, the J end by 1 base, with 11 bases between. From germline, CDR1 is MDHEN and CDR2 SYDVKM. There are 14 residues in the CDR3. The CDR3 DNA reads TGTGCCAGCAGTCGGCGAGGGATCCAAGAGACCCAGTACTTC. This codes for CASSRRGIQETQYF.

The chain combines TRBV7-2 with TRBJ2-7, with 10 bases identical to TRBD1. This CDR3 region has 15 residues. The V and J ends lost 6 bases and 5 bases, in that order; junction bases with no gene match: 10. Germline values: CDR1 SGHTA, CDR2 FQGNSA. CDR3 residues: CASRPGTGVVNEQYF. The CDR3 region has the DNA TGTGCCAGCAGACCCGGGACAGGGGTCGTGAACGAGCAGTACTTC.

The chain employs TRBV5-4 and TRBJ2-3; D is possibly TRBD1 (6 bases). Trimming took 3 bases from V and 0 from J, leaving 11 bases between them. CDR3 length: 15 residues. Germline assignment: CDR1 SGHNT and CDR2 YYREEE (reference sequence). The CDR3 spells CASSSDSTSTDTQYF. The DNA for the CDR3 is TGTGCCAGCAGCTCGGACAGCACTAGCACAGATACGCAGTATTTT.

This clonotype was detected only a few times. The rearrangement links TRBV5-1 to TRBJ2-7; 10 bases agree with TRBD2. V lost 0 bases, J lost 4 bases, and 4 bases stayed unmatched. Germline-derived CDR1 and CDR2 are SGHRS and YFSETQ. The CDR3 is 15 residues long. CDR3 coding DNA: TGCGCCAGCAGCTTGGCCCCTAGCGGGGGATACGAGCAGTACTTC. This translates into CASSLAPSGGYEQYF.

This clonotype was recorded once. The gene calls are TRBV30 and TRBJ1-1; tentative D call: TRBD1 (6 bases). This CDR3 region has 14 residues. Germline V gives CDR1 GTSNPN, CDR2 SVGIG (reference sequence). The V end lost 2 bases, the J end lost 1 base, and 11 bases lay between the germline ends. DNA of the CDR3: TGTGCCTGGAGTTTCGGGACATGGAACACTGAAGCTTTCTTT. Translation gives CAWSFGTWNTEAFF. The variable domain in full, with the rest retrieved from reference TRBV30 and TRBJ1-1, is SQTIHQWPATLVQPVGSPLSLECTVEGTSNPNLYWYRQAAGRGLQLLFYSVGIGQISSEVPQNLSASRPQDRQFILSSKKLLLSDSGFYLCAWSFGTWNTEAFFGQGTRLTVV.